Listed below are T cell receptor beta chains from one sample, sequenced in a study of cytomegalovirus exposure and HLA in healthy donors. TCRdb's copy holds only in-frame clones and misses some; the assay was immunoSEQ multiplex PCR. The sample consists of about 140,000 clones, more than 80% of them appearing once. The sequencing sample was made of PBMCs. These TCRs come from a middle-aged woman in good health and CMV-seropositive. Both conserved end residues are part of each CDR3. Fields, in order: clone size, V gene, D gene, J gene, CDR3 DNA, CDR3 protein. D genes are given only for firm matches. Not every row has a clone size; where given, it reads once, few, many or a size class.

>few|TRBV28|TRBD2|TRBJ2-7
TGTGCCAGCCATGCGGGACTAGCGGCCTACGAGCAGTACTTC
CASHAGLAAYEQYF
>.|TRBV14|TRBD2|TRBJ2-3
TGTGCCAGCAGCCTTGAACTAGCGGGAGGGCTCACAGATACGCAGTATTTT
CASSLELAGGLTDTQYF
>.|TRBV5-4|.|TRBJ1-1
TGTGCCAGCATCCCGGGGGGGCGCTTAACTGAAGCTTTCTTT
CASIPGGRLTEAFF
>.|TRBV5-1|TRBD1|TRBJ1-6
TGCGCCAGCAGTCGGGACAGTTCCAGCTCCTATAATTCACCCCTCCACTTT
CASSRDSSSSYNSPLHF
>.|TRBV21-1|.|TRBJ2-7
TGTGCCAGCAGCTCCCGGGACAGCTTCATTTTC
CASSSRDSFIF
>.|TRBV30|TRBD1|TRBJ2-2
TGTGCCTGGAGGGGGACAGGGATCGGAGGGGGGCCCGGGGAGCTGTTTTTT
CAWRGTGIGGGPGELFF
>once|TRBV5-1|.|TRBJ2-5
TGCGCCAGCAGCTTGGTGGAGGGAAAAGAGACCCAGTACTTC
CASSLVEGKETQYF
>once|TRBV18|TRBD1|TRBJ2-7
TGTGCCAGCTCACCGACAACGGACAGGGGGAGGGAGCAGTACTTC
CASSPTTDRGREQYF
>.|TRBV9|.|TRBJ2-7
TGTGCCAGCAGCGTAGCTTACAGGGACGAGCAGTACTTC
CASSVAYRDEQYF
>.|TRBV4-2|.|TRBJ1-4
TGTGCCAGCAGCCAAGCGGAGGGTAGTAATGAAAAACTGTTTTTT
CASSQAEGSNEKLFF
>.|TRBV9|TRBD1|TRBJ1-5
TGTGCCAGCAGCTCCGGGACAGGGGGCGAGAAGCAGCATTTT
CASSSGTGGEKQHF
>.|TRBV9|TRBD2|TRBJ2-5
TGTGCCAGCAGTGGCGGGGGGCTGCAAGAGACCCAGTACTTC
CASSGGGLQETQYF
>.|TRBV4-3|.|TRBJ2-3
TGCGCCAGCAGAGGGGGCACAGATACGCAGTATTTT
CASRGGTDTQYF
>.|TRBV9|TRBD2|TRBJ2-3
TGTGCCAGCAGCGCCGGGACTAGCGGTTTCACAGATACGCAGTATTTT
CASSAGTSGFTDTQYF
>few|TRBV19|.|TRBJ2-7
TGTGCCACCAAGAGCAGGCTCGACGAGCAGTACTTC
CATKSRLDEQYF
>.|TRBV6-5|.|TRBJ1-6
TGTGCCAGCAGTGGGGCAGCGATTAATTCACCCCTCCACTTT
CASSGAAINSPLHF
>.|TRBV9|TRBD2|TRBJ2-2
TGTGCCAGCAGCGAACTTTTAGCGGGGCGGAGGGCCGGGGAGCTGTTTTTT
CASSELLAGRRAGELFF
>once|TRBV7-2|.|TRBJ2-5
TGTGCCAGCAGCTTAGCGCCGTTGGAGGAACAAGAGACCCAGTACTTC
CASSLAPLEEQETQYF
>.|TRBV14|.|TRBJ1-1
TGTGCCAGCAGCGGAGATCCCAGGGGACACACTGAAGCTTTCTTT
CASSGDPRGHTEAFF
>.|TRBV25-1|.|TRBJ1-3
TGTGCCAGCAGTGAACCAGGGGACTCTGGAAACACCATATATTTT
CASSEPGDSGNTIYF
>.|TRBV7-6|TRBD1|TRBJ1-1
TGTGCCAGCAGCCCGCAGGGGGGCACTGAAGCTTTCTTT
CASSPQGGTEAFF
>.|TRBV4-2|TRBD2|TRBJ2-5
TGTGCCAGCAGCCAAGCGGGGACTAAAGAGACCCAGTACTTC
CASSQAGTKETQYF
>.|TRBV5-6|TRBD1|TRBJ2-7
TGTGCCAGCAGTTTCCTGGACAGGGGGCCTCAGGACGAGCAGTACTTC
CASSFLDRGPQDEQYF
>once|TRBV5-1|TRBD2|TRBJ2-5
TGCGCCAGCAGCCGCTCTAGCGGACAAGAGACCCAGTACTTC
CASSRSSGQETQYF
>.|TRBV5-1|.|TRBJ2-7
TGCGCCAGCAGCTCAACAGGACCCCACGCCTACGAGCAGTACTTC
CASSSTGPHAYEQYF
>.|TRBV18|.|TRBJ1-2
TGTGCCAGCCTACCCTACACGGGTTTAGATGGCTACACCTTC
CASLPYTGLDGYTF
>.|TRBV4-2|TRBD2|TRBJ2-3
TGTGCCAGCAGCCCAGAATCAGGACTAGCGCCACAGGATACGCAGTATTTT
CASSPESGLAPQDTQYF
>.|TRBV10-3|TRBD1|TRBJ2-7
TGTGCCATCAGAGGGACAGGGGACTACGAGCAGTACTTC
CAIRGTGDYEQYF
>.|TRBV9|TRBD2|TRBJ2-3
TGTGCCAGCAGCGCGCAACCGGGACTAGGTGGAAAAGATACGCAGTATTTT
CASSAQPGLGGKDTQYF
>.|TRBV18|.|TRBJ1-2
TGTGCCAGCTCACTTACAGGGATGTTTAACTATGGCTACACCTTC
CASSLTGMFNYGYTF
>.|TRBV7-6|.|TRBJ2-1
TGTGCCAGCAGCTTTTCCAGCGTCGGTGAGCAGTTCTTC
CASSFSSVGEQFF
>.|TRBV6-4|.|TRBJ2-7
TGTGCCAGCAGCCAGATAAGCGGCAGGCTGGACTTC
CASSQISGRLDF
>.|TRBV30|.|TRBJ2-1
TGTGCCTGGAGCCCTCCCCAGTTCTTC
CAWSPPQFF
>once|TRBV28|.|TRBJ2-7
TGTGCCAGCAGTTTAGCGGGGACCTCCTACGAGCAGTACTTC
CASSLAGTSYEQYF
>few|TRBV25-1|TRBD1|TRBJ1-1
TGTGCCAGCAGTGGGGACAGGGGTGGCACTGAAGCTTTCTTT
CASSGDRGGTEAFF
>few|TRBV6-6|.|TRBJ1-5
TGTGCCAGCAGTTACTCCAGGGGAGGCAATCAGCCCCAGCATTTT
CASSYSRGGNQPQHF
>.|TRBV30|TRBD1|TRBJ2-5
TGTGCCTGGAGTGTTGCAGGGGGAAACCAAGAGACCCAGTACTTC
CAWSVAGGNQETQYF
>.|TRBV30|.|TRBJ1-5
TGTGCCTGGAGTGGTGGGGGGGGTCAGCCCCAGCATTTT
CAWSGGGGQPQHF
>.|TRBV5-1|.|TRBJ2-7
TGCGCCAGCAGGCGGGGACCCACCTACGAGCAGTACTTC
CASRRGPTYEQYF
>.|TRBV19|TRBD2|TRBJ2-5
TGTGCCAGTAGTACCGGTAGCGGGTCATCGGGGACCCAGTACTTC
CASSTGSGSSGTQYF
>once|TRBV15|TRBD1|TRBJ2-3
TGTGCCACCAGCAGAGATCTCCCGGACAGGCGATATTTT
CATSRDLPDRRYF
>.|TRBV1|.|TRBJ2-5
TGCACCAGCAGCCCGACTCTAGCGGTACAAGAGACCCAGTACTTC
CTSSPTLAVQETQYF
>.|TRBV6-1|TRBD1|TRBJ2-7
TGTGCCAGCGAGAGGGACAGGGGTATCTACGAGCAGTACTTC
CASERDRGIYEQYF
>.|TRBV6-1|.|TRBJ1-1
TGTGCCAGCAGGGCGACAGTGAACACTGAAGCTTTCTTT
CASRATVNTEAFF
>.|TRBV27|TRBD2|TRBJ2-1
TGTGCCAGCAGCGCCTCCCTAGCGGGGATCTCCTACAATGAGCAGTTCTTC
CASSASLAGISYNEQFF
>few|TRBV7-2|.|TRBJ2-5
TGTGCCAGCAGCTTAGCGGCGACAGCCCAAGAGACCCAGTACTTC
CASSLAATAQETQYF
>.|TRBV9|TRBD2|TRBJ2-3
TGTGCCAGCAGCAACCCGGAGTGGCTAGCGGGGCACTTAGCAGATACGCAGTATTTT
CASSNPEWLAGHLADTQYF
>.|TRBV7-9|.|TRBJ2-5
TGTGCCAGCAGCTTAGGGGTACAGGGATTAGAGACCCAGTACTTC
CASSLGVQGLETQYF
>.|TRBV7-3|.|TRBJ2-2
TGTGCCAGCAGCTCGCCGGGGAGCTCTAGGGACAAAAAAGCCGGGGAGCTGTTTTTT
CASSSPGSSRDKKAGELFF
>.|TRBV18|.|TRBJ1-1
TGTGCCAGCTCACCGGGACACAGGAGGGAAGCTTTCTTT
CASSPGHRREAFF
>few|TRBV5-1|.|TRBJ2-2
TGCGCCAGCAGCTTGGGGACATCTTCCAACACCGGGGAGCTGTTTTTT
CASSLGTSSNTGELFF
>.|TRBV4-2|TRBD2|TRBJ2-7
TGTGCCAGCAGCCAAGTACTAGCGGGGGGTCACTACGAGCAGTACTTC
CASSQVLAGGHYEQYF
>.|TRBV4-2|.|TRBJ1-1
TGTGCCAGCAGCCAAGAAACAGACCCCGGTATATCTGAAGCTTTCTTT
CASSQETDPGISEAFF
>.|TRBV18|TRBD1|TRBJ1-2
TGTGCCAGCTCACCACCTGTACAGGGGAGTGCCTATGGCTACACCTTC
CASSPPVQGSAYGYTF
>.|TRBV5-1|TRBD2|TRBJ2-7
TGCGCCAGCAGCAGCAGGGGACTAGCGGGGGTTAACTCCTACGAGCAGTACTTC
CASSSRGLAGVNSYEQYF
>.|TRBV7-8|.|TRBJ1-5
TGTGCCAGCAGCTCGTCTCGGACAGTTAGCAATCAGCCCCAGCATTTT
CASSSSRTVSNQPQHF
>.|TRBV27|.|TRBJ1-5
TGTGCCAGCAGTTTACTCGGGGGAGTTAATCAGCCCCAGCATTTT
CASSLLGGVNQPQHF
>.|TRBV27|TRBD1|TRBJ1-5
TGTGCCGTGAGGGACAGGGGATCAGAGAGGAGTCAGCCCCAGCATTTT
CAVRDRGSERSQPQHF
>.|TRBV28|TRBD2|TRBJ2-2
TGTGCCAGCAGTACAAAGCGGGGGGCGGGCTCCGGGGAGCTGTTTTTT
CASSTKRGAGSGELFF